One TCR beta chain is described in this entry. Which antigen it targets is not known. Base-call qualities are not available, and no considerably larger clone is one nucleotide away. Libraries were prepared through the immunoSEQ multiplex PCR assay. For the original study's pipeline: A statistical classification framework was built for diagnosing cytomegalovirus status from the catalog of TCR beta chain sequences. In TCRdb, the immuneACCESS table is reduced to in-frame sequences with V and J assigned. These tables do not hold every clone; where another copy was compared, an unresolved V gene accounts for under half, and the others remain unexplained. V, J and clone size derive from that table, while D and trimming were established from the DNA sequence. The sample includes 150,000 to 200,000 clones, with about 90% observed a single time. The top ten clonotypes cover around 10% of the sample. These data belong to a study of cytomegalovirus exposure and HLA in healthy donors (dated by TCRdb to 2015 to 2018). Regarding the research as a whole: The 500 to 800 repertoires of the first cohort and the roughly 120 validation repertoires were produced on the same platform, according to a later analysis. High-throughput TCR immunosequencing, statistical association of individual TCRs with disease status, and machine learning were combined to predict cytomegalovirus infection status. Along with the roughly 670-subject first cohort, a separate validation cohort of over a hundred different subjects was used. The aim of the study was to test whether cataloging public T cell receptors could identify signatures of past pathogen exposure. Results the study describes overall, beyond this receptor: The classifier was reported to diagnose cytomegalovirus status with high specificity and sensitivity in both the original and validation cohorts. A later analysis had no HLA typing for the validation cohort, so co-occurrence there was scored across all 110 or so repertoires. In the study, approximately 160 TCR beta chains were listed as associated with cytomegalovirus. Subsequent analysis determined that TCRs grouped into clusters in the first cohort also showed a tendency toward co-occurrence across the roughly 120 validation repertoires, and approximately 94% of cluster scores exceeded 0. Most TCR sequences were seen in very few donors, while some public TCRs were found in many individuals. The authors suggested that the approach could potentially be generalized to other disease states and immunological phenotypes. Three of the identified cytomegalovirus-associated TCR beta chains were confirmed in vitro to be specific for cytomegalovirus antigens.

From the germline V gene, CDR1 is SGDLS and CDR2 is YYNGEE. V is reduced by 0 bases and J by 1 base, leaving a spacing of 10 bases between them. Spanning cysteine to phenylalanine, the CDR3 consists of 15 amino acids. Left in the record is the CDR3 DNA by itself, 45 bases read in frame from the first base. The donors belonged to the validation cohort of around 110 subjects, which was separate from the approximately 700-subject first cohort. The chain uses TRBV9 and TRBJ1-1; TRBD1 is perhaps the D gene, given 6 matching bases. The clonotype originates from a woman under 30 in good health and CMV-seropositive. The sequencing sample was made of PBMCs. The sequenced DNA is TGTGCCAGCAGCGTAGGAGGACAGTCGAACACTGAAGCTTTCTTT. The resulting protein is CASSVGGQSNTEAFF.